This T cell receptor (beta chain) was captured by sequencing in a study of CD8 T cells in ankylosing spondylitis. General study results and limits: From matched ankylosing spondylitis synovial fluid, disease-linked clones were reportedly recovered at significantly enriched levels. In reactive arthritis synovial fluid and blood, some motif variants had been reported before. A motif of several highly homologous TCR beta variants was seen as apparently characteristic of ankylosing spondylitis blood.

The CDR3 consists of 16 residues. The J segment lost 2 bases and the V segment lost 5 bases, leaving 5 bases of the junction unmatched. Germline CDR1 and CDR2: KGHDR and SFDVKD. Quantitative 5'-RACE with molecular barcodes generated TCR beta libraries. Each CDR3 protein is one row after TCRdb ran MiXCR on the 5' RACE reads. The sample holds about 540,000 distinct CDR3 sequences, roughly an eighth seen once. This clonotype was counted a few times. Its matching antigen is unknown. This clonotype originated in a male donor with ankylosing spondylitis. Sequencing was performed on blood, either unsorted or a sorted T cell fraction (not recorded which). V gene TRBV24-1 combines with J gene TRBJ2-1; TRBD1 matches at 10 bases. CDR3: CATSGLGQGAYNEQFF. CDR3 nucleotide sequence: TGTGCCACCAGTGGATTAGGACAGGGGGCCTACAATGAGCAGTTCTTC.